Listed below are T cell receptor beta chains from one sample, sequenced in a study of beta chain features in type 1 diabetes. Sequencing was performed with immunoSEQ multiplex PCR; in TCRdb, only in-frame clones are kept and a portion is missing. The repertoire includes under 130,000 clones, over 25% of them detected once, and 0.5% to 0.55% sits in the top ten. Sequencing was carried out using central memory CD4+ T cells from blood. The receptors derive from a woman in her late teens or twenties with type 1 diabetes. Each CDR3 is given with its conserved first and last residue. A D gene is named only where the DNA matches it firmly. Size tells how often a clone was seen (once, few, many) or the class of an expanded clone, and some rows leave it out.

v_call,j_call,clone_size,d_call,cdr3_nt,cdr3_aa
TRBV6-1,TRBJ1-1,-,TRBD1,TGTGCCAGCATCCGGGAGACAGGGGGCTATACTGAAGCTTTCTTT,CASIRETGGYTEAFF
TRBV6-6,TRBJ2-5,-,-,TGTGCCAGCAGTCCACAGGTCCAAGAGACCCAGTACTTC,CASSPQVQETQYF
TRBV7-3,TRBJ2-5,-,TRBD2,TGTGCCAGCAGCTTAAAAGTAGCGGGAGTGGAGACCCAGTACTTC,CASSLKVAGVETQYF
TRBV7-9,TRBJ2-5,-,TRBD1,TGTGCCAGCAGCTCGACGGCCGGGACAGGGAGTCGGGAGACCCAGTACTTC,CASSSTAGTGSRETQYF
TRBV5-4,TRBJ2-3,-,-,TGTGCCAGCAGCCCCCCGGGATACACAGATACGCAGTATTTT,CASSPPGYTDTQYF
TRBV4-3,TRBJ2-1,few,-,TGCGCCAGCAGCCAAGATAGCTCAGCACCGAATGAGCAGTTCTTC,CASSQDSSAPNEQFF
TRBV5-4,TRBJ2-5,-,-,TGTGCCAGCAGCTTGACCGGGGTTGAAGGGACCCAGTACTTC,CASSLTGVEGTQYF
TRBV15,TRBJ2-5,-,-,TGTGCCACCAGCAGACCCTTAAGGGGGGAGACCCAGTACTTC,CATSRPLRGETQYF
TRBV2,TRBJ2-5,-,TRBD2,TGTGCCAGCAGGGAGACTAGCGGGAGACAGGAGACCCAGTACTTC,CASRETSGRQETQYF
TRBV30,TRBJ2-3,few,TRBD1,TGTGCCTGGACCAGGGGGCAATCAGATACGCAGTATTTT,CAWTRGQSDTQYF
TRBV30,TRBJ2-2,-,TRBD2,TGTGCCTGGACTCGGACTAGGAGCACCGGGGAGCTGTTTTTT,CAWTRTRSTGELFF
TRBV29-1,TRBJ2-5,few,TRBD2,TGCAGCACGGGACTAGCGGGCGAGATCCAAGAGACCCAGTACTTC,CSTGLAGEIQETQYF
TRBV6-1,TRBJ2-7,-,-,TGTGCCAGCGCTCCAGGGGACTACGAGCAGTACTTC,CASAPGDYEQYF
TRBV6-5,TRBJ1-1,-,-,TGTGCCAGCAGTTACTCAGGGGCTGAAGCTTTCTTT,CASSYSGAEAFF
TRBV7-2,TRBJ2-1,few,TRBD2,TGTGCCAGCAGCTTAAGGACTAGTAGTCATGAGCAGTTCTTC,CASSLRTSSHEQFF
TRBV9,TRBJ2-5,-,-,TGTGCCAGCAGCGCCTCGGGAGCCCCTCAAGAGACCCAGTACTTC,CASSASGAPQETQYF
TRBV4-1,TRBJ2-7,-,-,TGCGCCAGCAGCCAAGGCGAGACACCAAACTACGAGCAGTACTTC,CASSQGETPNYEQYF
TRBV11-2,TRBJ1-2,few,TRBD1,TGTGCCAGCAAGGGACAGGGGGCGGCCGTCTATGGCTACACCTTC,CASKGQGAAVYGYTF
TRBV27,TRBJ2-5,-,-,TGTGCCAGCAGTTTATCGCGACAAGAGACCCAGTACTTC,CASSLSRQETQYF
TRBV5-1,TRBJ2-1,few,TRBD2,TGCGCCAGCAGCTTGGAAGGTATCCTAGCGGGAGGGCGTGAGTTCTTC,CASSLEGILAGGREFF
TRBV7-2,TRBJ1-5,few,TRBD1,TGTGCCAGCAGCCGAGGACAGGTATATCAGCCCCAGCATTTT,CASSRGQVYQPQHF
TRBV7-8,TRBJ2-2,-,-,TGTGCCAGCAGCTTAGCGCTTAGTGGCACCGGGGAGCTGTTTTTT,CASSLALSGTGELFF
TRBV19,TRBJ2-5,few,-,TGTGCCAGTAGTATCCGGGAAGGAGAGACCCAGTACTTC,CASSIREGETQYF
TRBV4-2,TRBJ2-1,-,-,TGTGCCAGCAGCCAAGTGGGGGGTGAGCAGTTCTTC,CASSQVGGEQFF
TRBV6-6,TRBJ2-5,-,TRBD1,TGTGCCAGCAGTTCCGCGTCAGGGGGCAGGGAGACCCAGTACTTC,CASSSASGGRETQYF
TRBV10-3,TRBJ2-3,-,-,TGTGCCATCAGTACGACTATGACAGGACGCACAGATACGCAGTATTTT,CAISTTMTGRTDTQYF
TRBV5-1,TRBJ1-1,few,-,TGCGCCAGCAGCTTGGGAGGGAACACTGAAGCTTTCTTT,CASSLGGNTEAFF
TRBV5-1,TRBJ1-2,-,TRBD1,TGCGCCAGCAGCCCCGGACAGGTCTATGGCTACACCTTC,CASSPGQVYGYTF
TRBV18,TRBJ1-2,-,TRBD1,TGTGCCAGCTCACCGGGACAGGGTAATGGCTACACCTTC,CASSPGQGNGYTF
TRBV18,TRBJ2-1,-,-,TGTGCCAGCTCACCCGCCAACCCGGGTGGGCAGTTCTTC,CASSPANPGGQFF
TRBV9,TRBJ2-5,-,TRBD2,TGTGCCAGCAGCGTAGGGTTTTCGGGGACTAGCGGAATGGGGTACCAAGAGACCCAGTACTTC,CASSVGFSGTSGMGYQETQYF
TRBV7-9,TRBJ2-3,-,-,TGTGCCAGCAGCTTAGGGCTAGCAGGAGATACGCAGTATTTT,CASSLGLAGDTQYF
TRBV7-9,TRBJ1-1,-,TRBD1,TGTGCCAGCAGCCTAGGACAGGGAAAGGGAAGCACTGAAGCTTTCTTT,CASSLGQGKGSTEAFF
TRBV29-1,TRBJ2-3,-,TRBD1,TGCAGCGTTGAAGGAAGACAGGGGCACGGCGGGTCGCGGACCACAGATACGCGGTATTTT,CSVEGRQGHGGSRTTDTRYF
TRBV7-2,TRBJ1-2,-,-,TGTGCCAGCAGCATTGGACAGTCCTATGGCTACACCTTC,CASSIGQSYGYTF
TRBV7-8,TRBJ1-1,few,-,TGTGCCAGCAGCTCCGCACTCACTGAAGCTTTCTTT,CASSSALTEAFF
TRBV4-3,TRBJ2-2,few,-,TGCGCCAGCAGCTACAGGGCGGCAGACGGCGGGGAGCTGTTTTTT,CASSYRAADGGELFF
TRBV6-1,TRBJ2-5,-,-,TGTGCCATCCCGTCAACCCCAGGGGTTCAAGAGACCCAGTACTTC,CAIPSTPGVQETQYF
TRBV19,TRBJ2-3,-,TRBD2,TGTGCCAGTACCGGGACTAGCGGGGATACGCAGTATTTT,CASTGTSGDTQYF
TRBV6-1,TRBJ2-3,-,TRBD1,TGTGCCAGCAGTGAAGGGACAGGGATAGATACGCAGTATTTT,CASSEGTGIDTQYF
TRBV2,TRBJ2-1,few,TRBD2,TGTGCCAGCATGCGCCGCGGAAATGGGGGACTAGCGGGAAATGTCGAGCAGTTCTTC,CASMRRGNGGLAGNVEQFF
TRBV27,TRBJ2-7,-,-,TGTGCCAGCAGGCCTGTGGAGGGTTCCTACGAGCAGTACTTC,CASRPVEGSYEQYF
TRBV18,TRBJ2-3,many,-,TGTGCCAGCTCACCACCGGCAGGAGATACGCAGTATTTT,CASSPPAGDTQYF
TRBV25-1,TRBJ1-2,few,-,TGTGCCAGCAGTGAACCAGGACGGAGGAGGAGGGCTGGCTACACCTTC,CASSEPGRRRRAGYTF
TRBV30,TRBJ2-3,-,TRBD2,TGTGCCTGGAGTGGGGTAAGGAGCGGGAGGCGACAAGGGACAGATACGCAGTATTTT,CAWSGVRSGRRQGTDTQYF
TRBV29-1,TRBJ1-5,-,-,TGCAGCGTTGAACCACGACAGAACTATAGCAATCAGCCCCAGCATTTT,CSVEPRQNYSNQPQHF
TRBV5-1,TRBJ1-1,-,-,TGCGCCAGCAGCTTGGAGGCGAGGGTCAGAGCTGAAGCTTTCTTT,CASSLEARVRAEAFF